The 22 T cell receptor beta chains presented below share a single source sample, sequenced in a study of monozygotic twins with inflammatory bowel disease. TCRdb reprocessed the 5' RACE reads and stores each CDR3 protein as one record, lacking DNA. The sample has over 110,000 distinct CDR3 sequences. Sequenced sample: blood. These receptors were obtained from a human donor with ulcerative colitis or Crohn's disease, or a healthy co-twin of an affected twin (not recorded which).

The chain has TRBV5-4 and TRBJ1-1; the TCRdb D gene call, TRBD1, has no DNA to confirm it. Germline CDR1 is SGHNT and CDR2 is YYREEE (reference sequence). The CDR3 is 15 residues long. The CDR3 sequence is CASSQRTGGNTEAFF.

The chain recombines TRBV28 with TRBJ1-4; TCRdb designates TRBD1, a call that cannot be tested without DNA. Germline CDR1 and CDR2: MDHEN and SYDVKM. The CDR3 spans 17 residues. CDR3 residues: CASSPAPGAPTNEKLFF.

This sequence joins TRBV20-1 and TRBJ2-5. Germline V gene sequence: CDR1 DFQATT, CDR2 SNEGSKA (reference sequence). This CDR3 has 14 residues. The CDR3 protein is CSARDWRNQETQYF.

This chain joins TRBV5-1 and TRBJ2-7; TCRdb's D gene call, TRBD1, goes unchecked for lack of DNA. Per germline, CDR1 SGHRS and CDR2 YFSETQ. The length of the CDR3 is 15 residues. CDR3 residues: CASSLKTDRIHEQYF. Variable domain in full (rest from reference TRBV5-1 and TRBJ2-7): KAGVTQTPRYLIKTRGQQVTLSCSPISGHRSVSWYQQTPGQGLQFLFEYFSETQRNKGNFPGRFSGRQFSNSRSEMNVSTLELGDSALYLCASSLKTDRIHEQYFGPGTRLTVT.

The J gene is TRBJ1-4, the V gene TRBV20-1. The CDR3 is 16 residues long. Germline V gene sequence: CDR1 DFQATT, CDR2 SNEGSKA (reference sequence). CDR3: CSAPGREVPTNEKLFF.

The chain carries TRBV7-2 and TRBJ2-7; TCRdb names TRBD2, which stays unverified in the absence of DNA. Germline-derived CDR1 and CDR2 are SGHTA and FQGNSA. This CDR3 comprises 16 residues. The CDR3 here is CASSLSVGRGGYEQYF.

The chain carries TRBV11-2 and TRBJ2-3; the D gene TCRdb calls, TRBD2, cannot be checked with no DNA. The CDR3 contains 18 residues. CDR1 is SGHAT and CDR2 is FQNNGV in the germline V gene. CDR3 amino acids: CASSLGREGLMSTDTQYF.

The chain combines TRBV9 with TRBJ1-2; TCRdb's assignment of TRBD1 cannot be checked, as there is no DNA. The CDR3 spans 15 residues. Germline CDR1 and CDR2: SGDLS and YYNGEE. CDR3 sequence reads: CASSVVGSLDYGYTF.

The V gene is TRBV12-3 or TRBV12-4, the J gene TRBJ1-3. This CDR3 has 14 residues. The CDR3 protein is CASSFAVLGNTIYF.

This chain joins TRBV20-1 and TRBJ2-3. The CDR3 runs 14 residues. Germline V CDR1 and CDR2: DFQATT, SNEGSKA (reference sequence). CDR3 amino acids: CSARAVFSTDTQYF.

This rearrangement joins TRBV10-3 to TRBJ2-5; the D call of TRBD2 rests on TCRdb alone, since no DNA is present to check it. The CDR3 contains 15 residues. The germline CDR1 and CDR2 sequences are ENHRY and SYGVKD. The CDR3 sequence is CAISALAGGQETQYF.

The V and J genes are TRBV30 and TRBJ2-4; TCRdb picks TRBD1, but there is no DNA to check that call. This CDR3 spans 17 amino acids. Germline V gives CDR1 GTSNPN, CDR2 SVGIG (reference sequence). CDR3 residues: CAWSATGLGVAKNIQYF.

The J gene is TRBJ2-7, the V gene TRBV12-3 or TRBV12-4; TCRdb calls TRBD1, which cannot be checked without DNA. There are 15 residues in the CDR3. Here the CDR3 reads CASSFVGQGSYEQYF.

The chain couples TRBV6-5 to TRBJ2-7; TCRdb names TRBD1, which stays unverified in the absence of DNA. CDR3 length: 13 amino acids. Germline values: CDR1 MNHEY, CDR2 SVGAGI. CDR3 residues: CASSYSPVGEQYF.

Considering frequency, this clonotype is medium-sized. V and J are TRBV6-4 and TRBJ2-2; TCRdb's D call, TRBD1, is unchecked because there is no DNA. The CDR3 extends over 13 amino acids. Germline CDR1 MRHNA, CDR2 SNTAGT. The chain's CDR3 is CASSEGDTGELFF.

V and J are TRBV18 and TRBJ2-7; TCRdb's D gene call, TRBD1, goes unchecked for lack of DNA. Germline CDR1 is KGHSH and CDR2 is LQKENI. The CDR3 spans 14 residues. The CDR3 protein is CASSPRQGVYEQYF.

V is TRBV12-3 or TRBV12-4 and J is TRBJ1-1; TCRdb outputs TRBD1, but without DNA this stays unchecked. The CDR3 runs to 13 residues. This CDR3 reads CASTKDRYPEAFF.

This chain uses TRBV28 with TRBJ2-1; TCRdb picks TRBD2, but there is no DNA to check that call. The germline gives CDR1 MDHEN, CDR2 SYDVKM. CDR3 length: 21 amino acids. The CDR3 here is CASSRQIGTSGGQISYNEQFF.

This rearrangement joins TRBV5-1 to TRBJ2-1. Germline V gives CDR1 SGHRS, CDR2 YFSETQ. The CDR3 is 15 amino acids. CDR3 protein: CDSSLPTSSYNEQFF.

The J gene is TRBJ2-7, the V gene TRBV5-1; the TCRdb call, TRBD2, lacks DNA for checking. Germline V CDR1 and CDR2: SGHRS, YFSETQ. This CDR3 is 15 amino acids long. The CDR3 region is CASSAGTSGLYEQYF.

The chain combines TRBV29-1 with TRBJ2-3; without DNA, the TCRdb call of TRBD1 cannot be checked. This CDR3 contains 14 residues. The germline V gene encodes CDR1 SQVTM and CDR2 ANQGSEA. CDR3 residues: CSTTGQAPFHTQYF.

This chain connects TRBV11-3 to TRBJ2-3; no DNA is available, so the TRBD2 call from TCRdb remains unchecked. The germline CDR1 and CDR2 sequences are SGHNT and YENEEA. The CDR3 runs 14 residues. This CDR3 is CASSREGRADTQYF.